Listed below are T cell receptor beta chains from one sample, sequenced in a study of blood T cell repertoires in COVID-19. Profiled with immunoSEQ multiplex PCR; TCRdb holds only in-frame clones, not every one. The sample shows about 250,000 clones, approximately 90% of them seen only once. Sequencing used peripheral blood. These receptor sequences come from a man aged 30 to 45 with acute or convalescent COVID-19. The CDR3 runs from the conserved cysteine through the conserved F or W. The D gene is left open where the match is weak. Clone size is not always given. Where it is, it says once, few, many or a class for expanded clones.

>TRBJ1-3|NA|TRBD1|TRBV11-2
CASSLDKRRDRATTGNTIYF
TGTGCCAGCAGCTTAGATAAGAGACGGGACAGGGCTACCACTGGAAACACCATATATTTT
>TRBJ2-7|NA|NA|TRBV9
CASSVGAGQLYEQYF
TGTGCCAGCAGCGTAGGAGCAGGACAGCTCTACGAGCAGTACTTC
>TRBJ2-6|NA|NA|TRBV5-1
CASRDRPLSGANVLTF
TGCGCCAGCAGAGACAGGCCGCTCTCTGGGGCCAACGTCCTGACTTTC
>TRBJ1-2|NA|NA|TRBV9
CASSVAGYGYTF
TGTGCCAGCAGCGTAGCGGGCTATGGCTACACCTTC
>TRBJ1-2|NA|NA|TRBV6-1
CASSPSRQQGYTF
TGTGCCAGCAGCCCGAGCAGACAGCAAGGCTACACCTTC
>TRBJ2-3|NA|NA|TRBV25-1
CASSEYKGGGTDTQYF
TGTGCCAGCAGTGAATATAAGGGGGGGGGTACAGATACGCAGTATTTT
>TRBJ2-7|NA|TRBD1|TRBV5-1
CASRGQGYEQYF
TGCGCCAGCAGGGGACAGGGCTACGAGCAGTACTTC
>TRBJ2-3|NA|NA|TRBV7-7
CASSETGGRGDTQYF
TGTGCTAGCAGCGAAACGGGGGGCCGGGGGGATACGCAGTATTTT
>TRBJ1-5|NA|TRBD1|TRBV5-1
CASPETRQGTFVQPQHF
TGCGCCAGCCCGGAAACGCGACAGGGGACCTTCGTTCAGCCCCAGCATTTT
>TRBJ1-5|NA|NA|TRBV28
CASRSRVNNQPQHF
TGTGCCAGCAGAAGCAGGGTCAACAATCAGCCCCAGCATTTT
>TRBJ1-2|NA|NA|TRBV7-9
CASSPGWNYGYTF
TGTGCCAGCAGCCCCGGGTGGAACTATGGCTACACCTTC
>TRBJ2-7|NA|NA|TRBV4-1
CASSQDSVGYEQYF
TGCGCCAGCAGCCAAGATAGTGTCGGGTACGAGCAGTACTTC
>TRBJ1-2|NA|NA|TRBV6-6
CASSYSRGSNIYGYTF
TGTGCCAGCAGTTACTCTCGGGGGTCCAACATCTATGGCTACACCTTC
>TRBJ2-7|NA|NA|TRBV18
CASSPGPGEQYF
TGTGCCAGCTCACCAGGGCCAGGCGAGCAGTACTTC
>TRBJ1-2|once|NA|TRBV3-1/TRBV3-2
CASSPKGNRVFYGYTF
TGTGCCAGCAGCCCAAAGGGGAACAGGGTATTCTATGGCTACACCTTC
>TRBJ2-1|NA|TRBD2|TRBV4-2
CASSQATGTSGSNEQFF
TGTGCCAGCAGCCAGGCTACCGGGACTAGCGGGAGTAATGAGCAGTTCTTC
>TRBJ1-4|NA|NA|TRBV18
CASSAGRGEKLFF
TGTGCCAGCTCAGCAGGACGGGGTGAAAAACTGTTTTTT
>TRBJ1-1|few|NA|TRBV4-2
CASSQDELRAVFF
TGTGCCAGCAGCCAAGATGAACTCCGCGCGGTTTTCTTT
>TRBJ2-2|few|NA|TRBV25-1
CASSEVSGYTGELFF
TGTGCCAGCAGTGAAGTTTCAGGGTACACCGGGGAGCTGTTTTTT
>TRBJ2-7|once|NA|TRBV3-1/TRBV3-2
CASSRPGVSYEQYF
TGTGCCAGCAGTCGCCCGGGAGTCTCCTACGAGCAGTACTTC
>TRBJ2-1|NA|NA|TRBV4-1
CASSQDNVGNEQFF
TGCGCCAGCAGCCAAGATAACGTCGGCAATGAGCAGTTCTTC
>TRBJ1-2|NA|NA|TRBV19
CASTTTGSPNYGYTF
TGTGCCAGTACGACAACCGGATCGCCTAACTATGGCTACACCTTC
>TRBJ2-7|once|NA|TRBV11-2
CASSLFGGLPTDEQYF
TGTGCCAGCAGCTTATTCGGTGGGCTCCCCACGGACGAGCAGTACTTC
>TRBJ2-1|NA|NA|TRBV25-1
CASSEFTGMGTGNEQFF
TGTGCCAGCAGTGAATTTACAGGGATGGGGACGGGCAATGAGCAGTTCTTC
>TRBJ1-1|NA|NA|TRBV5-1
CASSLAGTQNTEAFF
TGCGCCAGCAGCTTGGCCGGGACACAGAACACTGAAGCTTTCTTT
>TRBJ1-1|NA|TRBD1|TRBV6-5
CASSYTGTGMNTEAFF
TGTGCCAGCAGTTATACCGGGACAGGGATGAACACTGAAGCTTTCTTT
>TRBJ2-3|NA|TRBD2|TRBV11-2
CASSPLAGTTDTQYF
TGTGCCAGCAGCCCATTAGCGGGGACGACAGATACGCAGTATTTT
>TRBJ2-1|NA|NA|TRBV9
CASSVEPTAYNEQFF
TGTGCCAGCAGCGTAGAACCAACAGCCTACAATGAGCAGTTCTTC
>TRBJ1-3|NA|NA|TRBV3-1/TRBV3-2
CASSLTGKGNTIYF
TGTGCCAGCAGCCTCACAGGAAAGGGAAACACCATATATTTT
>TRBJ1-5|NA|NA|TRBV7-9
CASSLSPENYSNQPQHF
TGTGCCAGCAGCTTATCCCCCGAAAACTATAGCAATCAGCCCCAGCATTTT
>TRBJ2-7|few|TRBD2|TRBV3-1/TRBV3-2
CASSPETGTTPYEQYF
TGTGCCAGCAGCCCAGAGACGGGGACTACACCTTACGAGCAGTACTTC
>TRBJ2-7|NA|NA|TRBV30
CAWSKQETYEQYF
TGTGCCTGGAGTAAACAGGAGACCTACGAGCAGTACTTC
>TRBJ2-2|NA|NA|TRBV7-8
CASSLPIGSNTGELFF
TGTGCCAGCAGCCTCCCTATTGGTTCGAACACCGGGGAGCTGTTTTTT
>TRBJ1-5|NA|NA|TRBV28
CASSLGGLGQPQHF
TGTGCCAGCAGTTTAGGGGGGTTAGGACAGCCCCAGCATTTT
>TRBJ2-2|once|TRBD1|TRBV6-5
CASSFPGGADTGELFF
TGTGCCAGCAGTTTCCCAGGGGGCGCCGACACCGGGGAGCTGTTTTTT
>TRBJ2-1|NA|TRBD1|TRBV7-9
CASSFSRDRDNEQFF
TGTGCCAGCAGTTTCTCCCGGGACAGGGACAATGAGCAGTTCTTC
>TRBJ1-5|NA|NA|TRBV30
CAWSLNFNQPQHF
TGTGCCTGGAGCCTGAACTTTAATCAGCCCCAGCATTTT
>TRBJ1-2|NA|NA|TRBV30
CAWRAVEEYGYTF
TGTGCCTGGAGGGCAGTAGAGGAATATGGCTACACCTTC
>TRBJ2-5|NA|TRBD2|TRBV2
CASLGPGGGPHRQETQYF
TGTGCCAGCCTTGGGCCCGGGGGAGGGCCCCATAGACAAGAGACCCAGTACTTC
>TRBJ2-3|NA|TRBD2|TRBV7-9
CASSSSGRTDTQYF
TGTGCCAGCAGCTCTAGCGGGAGAACAGATACGCAGTATTTT
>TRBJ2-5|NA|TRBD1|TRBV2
CASSSSTGDVETQYF
TGTGCCAGCAGCAGCTCGACAGGGGATGTGGAGACCCAGTACTTC
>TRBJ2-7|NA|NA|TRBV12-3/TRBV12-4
CASRSGSYEQYF
TGTGCCAGCAGGTCCGGGAGCTACGAGCAGTACTTC
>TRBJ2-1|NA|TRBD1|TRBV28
CASSLGQGSIVEQFF
TGTGCCAGCAGTTTGGGACAGGGCAGTATCGTTGAGCAGTTCTTC
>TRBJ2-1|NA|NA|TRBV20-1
CSASYYNEQFF
TGCAGTGCTAGTTATTACAATGAGCAGTTCTTC
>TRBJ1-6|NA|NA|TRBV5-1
CASSLGANSPLHF
TGCGCCAGCAGCTTAGGGGCCAACTCACCCCTCCACTTT
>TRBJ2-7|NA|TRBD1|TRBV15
CATSRDYGDRGYEQYF
TGTGCCACCAGCAGAGATTACGGGGACAGAGGCTACGAGCAGTACTTC
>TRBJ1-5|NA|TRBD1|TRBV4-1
CASSYDIGTGEWRNQPQHF
TGCGCCAGCAGTTACGATATTGGGACAGGGGAATGGCGCAATCAGCCCCAGCATTTT
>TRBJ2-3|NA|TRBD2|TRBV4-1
CASSQPTSGRMNTQYF
TGCGCCAGCAGCCAGCCGACTAGCGGGAGAATGAATACGCAGTATTTT
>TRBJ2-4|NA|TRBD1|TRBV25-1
CASSYGTGNIQYF
TGTGCCAGCAGTTACGGGACAGGAAACATTCAGTACTTC
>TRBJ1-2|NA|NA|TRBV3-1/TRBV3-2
CASSQGDGGRGLDGYTF
TGTGCCAGCAGCCAAGGCGACGGCGGGCGAGGGTTGGATGGCTACACCTTC
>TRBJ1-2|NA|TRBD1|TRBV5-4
CASSRDRAFMANTF
TGTGCCAGCAGCCGGGACAGGGCATTTATGGCTAACACCTTC
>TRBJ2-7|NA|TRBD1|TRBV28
CASRSAGTGTYEQYF
TGTGCCAGCAGAAGCGCCGGGACAGGGACCTACGAGCAGTACTTC
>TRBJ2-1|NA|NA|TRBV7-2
CASSLGPRGTYNEQFF
TGTGCCAGCAGCTTAGGCCCCAGGGGTACCTACAATGAGCAGTTCTTC
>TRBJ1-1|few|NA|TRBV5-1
CASSFGRGTEAFF
TGCGCCAGCAGCTTTGGGCGGGGCACTGAAGCTTTCTTT
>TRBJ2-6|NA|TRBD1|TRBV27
CASSLRQGSSGANVLTF
TGTGCCAGCAGTTTGAGACAGGGGAGCTCTGGGGCCAACGTCCTGACTTTC